A single sample gave rise to the 29 T cell receptor beta chains below, sequenced in a study of human T cells and chemical hapten exposure. In TCRdb, the RACE reads were re-called with MiXCR into one record per CDR3 protein. The sample includes more than 75,000 distinct CDR3 sequences, roughly 8.6% of them seen just once. Sample time point: healthy volunteer bleed at 6 weeks. From whole blood left unfractionated, total RNA was extracted. The sample consisted of whole blood. Receptors were obtained from a male donor in good health. Some clones in this sample may be carry-over from other donors' samples.

CDR3 protein: CASSYRGTNEQFF. In nucleotides, the CDR3 is TGTGCCAGCAGCTACAGGGGCACCAATGAGCAGTTCTTC. The chain joins TRBV7-9 to TRBJ2-1; 7 nucleotides align to TRBD1. V was pared by 4 bases and J by 6 bases, with 3 bases of the junction left unmatched. Per germline, CDR1 SEHNR and CDR2 FQNEAQ (reference sequence). The CDR3 extends over 13 amino acids.

This chain links TRBV6-5 with TRBJ1-5; D is ambiguous. This CDR3 is 13 amino acids long. Trimming took off 2 bases at V and 4 bases at J, with 6 bases between the two ends. Germline values: CDR1 MNHEY, CDR2 SVGAGI. The CDR3 here is CASSYTPNQPQHF. CDR3 bases: TGTGCCAGCAGTTACACCCCTAATCAGCCCCAGCATTTT.

This clonotype has only a few counts. J is TRBJ2-3 and V is TRBV15; 11 bases align to TRBD2. Germline CDR1 reads LNHNV; CDR2 reads YYDKDF (reference sequence). The CDR3 is 17 residues long. V was clipped by 1 base and J by 4 bases; unmatched bases: 7. The CDR3 protein is CATSRVRLAGIADTQYF. The DNA for the CDR3 is TGTGCCACCAGCAGAGTAAGACTAGCGGGAATAGCAGATACGCAGTATTTT.

The chain is built from TRBV20-1 and TRBJ2-7; 8 bases align to TRBD2. The CDR3 has 13 amino acids. The trim removed 6 bases at V and 5 bases at J, leaving 9 bases unmatched. Germline CDR1 DFQATT, CDR2 SNEGSKA (reference sequence). As DNA, the CDR3 is TGCAGTGCCCCCGGGACTAGAAAGAACGAGCAGTACTTC. As protein: CSAPGTRKNEQYF.

This clonotype was seen a few times. The CDR3 nucleotides are TGTGCCAGCAGTTCGAAGATACGGGCCCCTAATCTAGAGTACCAAGAGACCCAGTACTTC. Translation gives CASSSKIRAPNLEYQETQYF. The chain combines TRBV6-6 with TRBJ2-5; D unresolved. Trimming took off 4 bases at V and 0 bases at J, with 27 bases between the two ends. The CDR3 runs 20 residues. Germline values: CDR1 MNHNY, CDR2 SVGAGI (reference sequence).

This clonotype was seen only a few times. The chain combines TRBV7-9 with TRBJ1-1; D may be TRBD1 (5 bases). V was cut by 6 bases and J by 0 bases, with 14 bases left in between. Germline V gene sequence: CDR1 SEHNR, CDR2 FQNEAQ (reference sequence). The CDR3 contains 15 residues. CDR3 protein: CASSRQATVNTEAFF. The CDR3 DNA sequence: TGTGCCAGCAGTCGACAAGCGACAGTGAACACTGAAGCTTTCTTT.

As regards this clonotype: A much larger clone is a single base away; this may be a read error. V usage is TRBV7-2 and J usage is TRBJ2-6; D uncertain. Germline V lookup: CDR1 SGHTA, CDR2 FQGNSA. The CDR3 spans 14 residues. V was shortened by 3 bases and J by 0 bases, with 3 bases between the two germline ends. The CDR3 DNA reads as TGTGCCAGCAGCTTCAACTCTGGGGCCAACGTCCTGACTTTC. This codes for CASSFNSGANVLTF.

The chain combines TRBV11-2 with TRBJ2-7; D is unclear. The CDR3 runs 11 residues. Trimming removed 11 bases at V and 3 bases at J, with 11 bases between. CDR1 is SGHAT and CDR2 is FQNNGV in the germline V gene. The CDR3 loop is CACSFRYEQYF. The CDR3 bases are TGTGCCTGTTCGTTCCGCTACGAGCAGTACTTC.

This clonotype showed up many times. The chain has TRBV29-1 and TRBJ1-2; 10 bases fit TRBD1. The germline V gene has CDR1 SQVTM and CDR2 ANQGSEA. The V and J ends lost 3 bases and 6 bases, in that order; junction bases with no gene match: 4. The CDR3 is made up of 13 amino acids. The CDR3 DNA sequence: TGCAGCGTTGATGTCGGGACAGGGGATGGCTACACCTTC. Its translation is CSVDVGTGDGYTF.

This chain joins TRBV10-3 and TRBJ1-1; perhaps TRBD1 as D (5 bases). Germline V lookup: CDR1 ENHRY, CDR2 SYGVKD. CDR3 size: 14 residues. Trimming took off 2 bases at V and 6 bases at J, with 13 bases between the two ends. Here the CDR3 DNA reads TGTGCCATCAGTGAGCGGGGGGGGGAGGCTGAAGCTTTCTTT. It translates to CAISERGGEAEAFF.

This clonotype was observed many times. The chain links TRBV7-2 to TRBJ2-7; D not certain. The CDR3 sequence is 13 residues long. Germline lookup yields CDR1 SGHTA and CDR2 FQGNSA. Trimming cost V 2 bases and J 3 bases, with 8 bases left between them. The chain's CDR3 is CASSLHVGYEQYF. The CDR3 coding sequence is TGTGCCAGCAGCTTACACGTAGGCTACGAGCAGTACTTC.

This clonotype was seen only a few times. The chain uses TRBV5-1 and TRBJ2-7; D not resolved. Germline V lookup: CDR1 SGHRS, CDR2 YFSETQ. The CDR3 runs to 13 residues. Trimming left V 4 bases short and J 6 bases short, with 14 bases between. The CDR3 region has the DNA TGCGCCAGCAGCCTGACCAACTTACCCGAGCAGTACTTC. This translates into CASSLTNLPEQYF.

CDR3 sequence reads: CSAAVGGNEQFF. Written as DNA, the CDR3 is TGCAGTGCTGCCGTCGGAGGCAATGAGCAGTTCTTC. The chain has TRBV20-1 and TRBJ2-1; D possibly corresponds to TRBD2 (5 bases). The V and J ends lost 5 bases and 6 bases respectively, with 11 bases between them. Germline lookup yields CDR1 DFQATT and CDR2 SNEGSKA (reference sequence). The CDR3 runs to 12 residues.

This chain links TRBV7-9 with TRBJ2-3; 9 bases agree with TRBD2. The V and J ends lost 5 bases and 3 bases, in that order; junction bases with no gene match: 3. Germline V gene lookup returns CDR1 SEHNR and CDR2 FQNEAQ (reference sequence). This CDR3 is built from 14 residues. The CDR3 coding sequence is TGTGCCAGCAGCGGGACTAGCAGAACAGATACGCAGTATTTT. This translates into CASSGTSRTDTQYF.

This clonotype was recorded many times. J is TRBJ1-4 and V is TRBV29-1, with 7 nucleotides matching TRBD1. J gave up 5 bases and V 7 bases, and 7 bases lay outside the gene matches. Germline lookup yields CDR1 SQVTM and CDR2 ANQGSEA. The CDR3 spans 13 residues. CDR3 region: CSAITGDNEKLFF. The DNA of the CDR3 is TGCAGCGCCATTACAGGGGACAATGAAAAACTGTTTTTT.

The chain recombines TRBV19 with TRBJ2-5; 8 positions agree with TRBD1. After removal of 6 bases from V and 3 bases from J, the junction contained 3 bases not matched to a gene. Per the germline V gene, CDR1 is LNHDA and CDR2 is SQIVND (reference sequence). This CDR3 has 13 residues. The CDR3 nucleotides read TGTGCCAGTAGCAGGGGGCTCGAAGAGACCCAGTACTTC. This gives the protein CASSRGLEETQYF.

The V call is TRBV7-9, the J call TRBJ2-5; possibly TRBD1 for D (6 bases). In germline, CDR1 is SEHNR, CDR2 FQNEAQ (reference sequence). Trimming left V 3 bases short and J 5 bases short, with 22 bases between. This CDR3 comprises 17 residues. The CDR3, as DNA: TGTGCCAGCAGCTTTCCCTCCACCCAAAGGGGGTTGGAGACCCAGTACTTC. This codes for CASSFPSTQRGLETQYF.

This clonotype showed up just a few times. V usage is TRBV6-5 and J usage is TRBJ1-1, with D possibly being TRBD1 (6 bases). Per germline, CDR1 MNHEY and CDR2 SVGAGI. The CDR3 covers 14 residues. Trimming cost V 2 bases and J 4 bases, with 11 bases left between them. Here the CDR3 DNA reads TGTGCCAGCAGTTACGGACAGCAGCGCACTGAAGCTTTCTTT. Its translation: CASSYGQQRTEAFF.

This clonotype was detected ten times or more. The chain has TRBV6-2 or TRBV6-3 and TRBJ1-5; weak D call: TRBD1 (6 bases). This CDR3 spans 17 amino acids. Looked up from germline, CDR1 is MNHEY and CDR2 is SVGEGT. Deletions cut 0 bases from V and 4 bases from J, with 16 bases between. CDR3 nucleotides: TGTGCCAGCAGTTACTCGACGGACAGCCGAGGGAATCAGCCCCAGCATTTT. This codes for CASSYSTDSRGNQPQHF.

V gene TRBV20-1 combines with J gene TRBJ2-3, with unresolved D. V was cut by 1 base and J by 2 bases, with 4 bases left in between. The CDR3 sequence is 12 residues long. Per germline, CDR1 DFQATT and CDR2 SNEGSKA (reference sequence). The CDR3 is CSARGTTDTQYF. For the CDR3, the DNA is TGCAGTGCTAGAGGGACCACAGATACGCAGTATTTT.

This clonotype occurred a few times. The chain employs TRBV25-1 and TRBJ1-3; 11 nucleotides line up with TRBD1. The V and J ends lost 6 bases and 9 bases, in that order; junction bases with no gene match: 13. In germline, CDR1 is MGHDK, CDR2 SYGVNS. The CDR3 spans 16 residues. This CDR3 reads CASSGGQGEFHSTIYF. CDR3 DNA: TGTGCCAGCAGCGGGGGACAGGGGGAATTCCACTCCACCATATATTTT.

The CDR3 loop reads CASSTGVGDTEAFF. In nucleotides, the CDR3 is TGTGCCAGCAGTACAGGGGTTGGGGACACTGAAGCTTTCTTT. The rearrangement joins TRBV6-5 to TRBJ1-1; 7 bases are shared with TRBD1. V lost 5 bases and J lost 3; bases outside the gene matches: 6. This CDR3 comprises 14 residues. The germline V gene has CDR1 MNHEY and CDR2 SVGAGI.

The V gene is TRBV11-2, the J gene TRBJ2-7; TRBD2 aligns across 7 bases. The CDR3 is made up of 13 amino acids. J gave up 3 bases and V 9 bases, and 8 bases lay outside the gene matches. Germline V gene data show CDR1 as SGHAT and CDR2 as FQNNGV. The CDR3 reads CASRRGDHYEQYF. DNA of the CDR3: TGTGCCAGTCGTCGGGGGGACCACTACGAGCAGTACTTC.

This clonotype was found a few times. The chain carries TRBV12-3 or TRBV12-4 and TRBJ2-1; D is uncertain. The CDR3 sequence is 15 residues long. The ends were cut back, 6 bases at V and 0 bases at J, with 12 bases in the middle. The CDR3 protein is CASRTDPSSYNEQFF. Here the CDR3 DNA reads TGTGCCAGCAGAACCGACCCGAGCTCCTACAATGAGCAGTTCTTC.

The CDR3 DNA reads TGTGCCAGCAGCTTAGGGACAGGGGGAGGAATCGCTGAAGCTTTCTTT. It encodes CASSLGTGGGIAEAFF. The chain joins TRBV7-9 to TRBJ1-1; 10 bases agree with TRBD1. CDR3 length: 16 amino acids. J lost 6 bases, V lost 1 base, and 8 bases had no gene match. Germline V gives CDR1 SEHNR, CDR2 FQNEAQ (reference sequence).

The chain recombines TRBV2 with TRBJ1-5, with a possible D match to TRBD1 (6 bases). The CDR3 is made up of 15 amino acids. Germline values: CDR1 SNHLY, CDR2 FYNNEI. The germline V and J ends were trimmed by 8 bases and 5 bases, with 19 bases remaining between them. CDR3 coding DNA: TGTGCCAGCCGGCGCAGGGCAGGGGCGGATCAGCCCCAGCATTTT. Amino acid sequence: CASRRRAGADQPQHF.

The gene calls are TRBV12-3 or TRBV12-4 and TRBJ2-1; 8 positions agree with TRBD1. Unmatched junction bases numbered 10, after V lost 6 bases and J lost 6 bases. The CDR3 spans 15 residues. For the CDR3, the DNA is TGTGCCAGCAGCCACAGTGGGGGGACAGGCAATGAGCAGTTCTTC. It encodes CASSHSGGTGNEQFF.

The genes are TRBV30 and TRBJ2-6, with D unclear. The CDR3 is 13 amino acids. CDR1 is GTSNPN, CDR2 SVGIG, per germline (reference sequence). The V end was cut by 4 bases, the J end by 0 bases, with 4 bases between. The CDR3 nucleotides are TGTGCCTGGACAGCCTCTGGGGCCAACGTCCTGACTTTC. Protein: CAWTASGANVLTF.

This clonotype turned up a few times. This chain uses TRBV11-2 with TRBJ1-3, with 7 bases identical to TRBD1. Looked up from germline, CDR1 is SGHAT and CDR2 is FQNNGV. Losses at the gene ends were 4 bases for V and 0 bases for J; bases not matched to a gene: 9. This CDR3 is 17 amino acids long. CDR3 residues: CASSSAKGQFSGNTIYF. The CDR3 nucleotides read TGTGCCAGCAGCTCCGCTAAGGGACAGTTCTCTGGAAACACCATATATTTT.